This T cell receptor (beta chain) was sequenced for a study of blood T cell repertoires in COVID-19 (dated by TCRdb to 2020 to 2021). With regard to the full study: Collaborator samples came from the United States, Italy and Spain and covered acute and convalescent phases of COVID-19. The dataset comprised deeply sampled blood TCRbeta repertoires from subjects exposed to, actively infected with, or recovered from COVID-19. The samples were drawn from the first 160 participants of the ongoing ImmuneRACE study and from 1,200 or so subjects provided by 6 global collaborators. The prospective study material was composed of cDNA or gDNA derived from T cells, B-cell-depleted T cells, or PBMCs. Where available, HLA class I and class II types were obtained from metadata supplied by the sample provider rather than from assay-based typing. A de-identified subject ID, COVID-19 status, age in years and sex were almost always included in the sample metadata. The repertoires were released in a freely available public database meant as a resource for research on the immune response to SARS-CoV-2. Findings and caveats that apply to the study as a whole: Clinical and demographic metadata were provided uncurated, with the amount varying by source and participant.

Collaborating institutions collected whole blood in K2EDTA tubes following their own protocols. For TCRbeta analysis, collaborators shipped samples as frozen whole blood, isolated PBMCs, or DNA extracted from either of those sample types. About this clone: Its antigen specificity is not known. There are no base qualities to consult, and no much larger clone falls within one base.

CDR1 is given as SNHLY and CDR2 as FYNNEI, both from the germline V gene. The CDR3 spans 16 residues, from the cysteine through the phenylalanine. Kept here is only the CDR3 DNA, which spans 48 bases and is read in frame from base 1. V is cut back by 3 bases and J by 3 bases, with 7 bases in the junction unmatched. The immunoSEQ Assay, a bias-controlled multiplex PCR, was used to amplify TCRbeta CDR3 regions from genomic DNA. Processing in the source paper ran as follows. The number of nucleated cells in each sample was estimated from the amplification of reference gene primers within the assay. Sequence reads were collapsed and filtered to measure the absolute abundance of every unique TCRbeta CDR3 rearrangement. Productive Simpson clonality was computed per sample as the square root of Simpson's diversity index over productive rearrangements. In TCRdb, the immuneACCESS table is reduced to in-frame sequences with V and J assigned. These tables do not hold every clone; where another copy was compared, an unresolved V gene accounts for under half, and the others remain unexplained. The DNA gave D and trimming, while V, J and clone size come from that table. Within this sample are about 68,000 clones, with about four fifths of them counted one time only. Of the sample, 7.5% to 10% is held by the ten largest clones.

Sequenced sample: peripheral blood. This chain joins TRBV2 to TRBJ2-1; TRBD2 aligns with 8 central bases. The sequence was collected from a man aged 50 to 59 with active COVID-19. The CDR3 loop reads CASSDGVAGFYNEQFF. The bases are TGTGCCAGCAGTGATGGGGTAGCGGGGTTCTACAATGAGCAGTTCTTC.